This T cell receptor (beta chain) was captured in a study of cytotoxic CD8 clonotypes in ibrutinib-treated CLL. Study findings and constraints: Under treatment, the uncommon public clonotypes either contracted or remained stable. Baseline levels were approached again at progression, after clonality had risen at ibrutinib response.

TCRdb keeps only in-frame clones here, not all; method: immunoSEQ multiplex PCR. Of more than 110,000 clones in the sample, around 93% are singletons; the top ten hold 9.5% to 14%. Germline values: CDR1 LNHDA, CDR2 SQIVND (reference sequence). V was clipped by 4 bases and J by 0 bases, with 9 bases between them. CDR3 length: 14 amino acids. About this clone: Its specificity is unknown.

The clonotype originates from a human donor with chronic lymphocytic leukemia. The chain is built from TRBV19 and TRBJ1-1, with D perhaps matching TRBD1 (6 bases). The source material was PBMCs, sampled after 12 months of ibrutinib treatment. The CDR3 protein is CASSTQGMNTEAFF. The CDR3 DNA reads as TGTGCCAGTAGTACTCAGGGGATGAACACTGAAGCTTTCTTT.